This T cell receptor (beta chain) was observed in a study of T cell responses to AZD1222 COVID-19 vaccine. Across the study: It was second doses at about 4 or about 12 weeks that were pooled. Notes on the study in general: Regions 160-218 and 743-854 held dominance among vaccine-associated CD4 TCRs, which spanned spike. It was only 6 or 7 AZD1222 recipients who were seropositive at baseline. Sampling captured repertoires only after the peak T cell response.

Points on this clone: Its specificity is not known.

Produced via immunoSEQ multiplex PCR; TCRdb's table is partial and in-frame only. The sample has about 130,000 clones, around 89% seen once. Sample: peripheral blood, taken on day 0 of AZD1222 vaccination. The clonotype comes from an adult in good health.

CDR3 amino acids: CASSRTSYEQYF. The DNA for the CDR3 is TGTGCCAGCAGCCGCACTAGTTACGAGCAGTACTTC. J is TRBJ2-7 and V is TRBV11-3; tentatively, D is TRBD2 (5 bases). From germline, CDR1 is SGHNT and CDR2 YENEEA. V was shortened by 5 bases and J by 4 bases, with 9 bases between the two germline ends. CDR3 length equals 12 residues.